Here is one TCR beta chain with its context. Its target is unknown. The study ran its PCR with 60 Vbeta and 13 Jbeta primers. The assay was immunoSEQ multiplex PCR, and TCRdb's table has in-frame clones only and misses some. Of about 190,000 clones detected, 60% to 80% appear once; the ten largest clones hold approximately 2.8%. This sample was included in a study of cytomegalovirus exposure and HLA in healthy donors. Points from the study as a whole: With later analysis, a missense DCLRE1C variant became linked to TCR beta V- and J-gene trimming. Another analysis was done later, and it associated approximately 15,000 TCR beta sequences with HLA alleles at 0.05 false discovery rate. Analysis was performed later, and it showed HLA-associated TCR beta chains to be more clonally expanded than equally common others. Later analysis suggested most CMV-associated TCR beta chains were HLA-restricted.

Per germline, CDR1 MDHEN and CDR2 SYDVKM. V lost 1 base to trimming and J lost 3 bases, with 9 bases between them. This CDR3 has 15 amino acids. The V gene is TRBV28, the J gene TRBJ2-2; D not certain. The sample was PBMCs. The source is a woman in her thirties in good health and CMV-seropositive. DNA of the CDR3: TGTGCCAGCAGTTTATATGACTTTTACACCGGGGAGCTGTTTTTT. This translates into CASSLYDFYTGELFF.